This TCR beta chain was sequenced during a study of cytomegalovirus exposure and HLA in healthy donors. Study background: Earlier findings included roughly 100 million unique TCR beta sequences obtained from 150 million to 200 million T cells. Study-wide results and caveats: Within the data, a cluster of highly shared sequence variants was likely a sequencing artifact. In a later analysis, TCR association rates varied by HLA locus: DRB1 most, HLA-C fewest. Some TCR beta chains (roughly 160 of them) were listed as cytomegalovirus-associated.

A remark on this clone: Antigen: not known.

V shed 0 bases and J 0 bases; nucleotides not matched to a gene: 6. This CDR3 is built from 18 residues. Germline V lookup: CDR1 SGHRS, CDR2 YFSETQ. PCR employed 60 Vbeta and 13 Jbeta primers. The method was immunoSEQ multiplex PCR; TCRdb's version includes in-frame clones alone and lacks a portion of them. The sample yields 130,000 or so clones, approximately 64% seen once. The sequence was obtained from a woman aged 40 to 50 in good health and CMV-seronegative. The sample consisted of PBMCs. The chain has TRBV5-1 and TRBJ2-6, with TRBD1 matching over 7 bases. CDR3 DNA: TGCGCCAGCAGCTTGGCCGGACAGGCGTTCTCTGGGGCCAACGTCCTGACTTTC. Translation: CASSLAGQAFSGANVLTF.